The 13 T cell receptor beta chains below were found in one sample sequenced in a study of shared clonotypes between healthy human individuals. Clones were sequenced by immunoSEQ multiplex PCR, and TCRdb holds only the in-frame ones, with some missing. The sample lists 640,000 or so clones, roughly 78% occurring once. The sample was memory CD4+ T cells sorted from blood. Indicated subset: CD45RA-negative fraction. The receptors shown here come from a woman aged 25 to 45 in good health.

This clone was detected once. Being one base from a much bigger clone, this may be a read error. The chain employs TRBV9 and TRBJ1-2; D perhaps matches TRBD1 (5 bases). The ends were cut back, 4 bases at V and 5 bases at J, with 9 bases in the middle. CDR1 and CDR2 (germline): SGDLS, YYNGEE. The CDR3 is 12 amino acids. The CDR3 nucleotides are TGTGCCAGCAGCCGGGACGTTTATGGCTACACCTTC. It yields the protein CASSRDVYGYTF.

The V gene is TRBV28, the J gene TRBJ1-3; D is uncertain. The CDR3 length is 18 residues. CDR1 and CDR2 from the germline V gene are MDHEN and SYDVKM. The V end lost 2 bases, the J end lost 5 bases, and 22 bases lay between the germline ends. The CDR3 here is CASSLRRFLAAGRNTIYF. The CDR3 DNA is TGTGCCAGCAGTTTAAGGCGATTCCTGGCCGCGGGCAGAAACACCATATATTTT.

The chain carries TRBV29-1 and TRBJ1-1, with a possible D match to TRBD1 (6 bases). V lost 8 bases and J lost 0, with 22 bases in between. The CDR3 extends over 16 amino acids. CDR1 and CDR2 (germline): SQVTM, ANQGSEA. The CDR3 loop reads CSQSQGLGGLNTEAFF. Here the CDR3 DNA reads TGCAGCCAGAGCCAGGGACTCGGGGGCCTGAACACTGAAGCTTTCTTT.

The chain recombines TRBV30 with TRBJ2-3, with TRBD2 matching over 12 bases. CDR1 and CDR2 from the germline V gene are GTSNPN and SVGIG (reference sequence). After removal of 2 bases from V and 2 bases from J, the junction contained 8 bases not matched to a gene. The CDR3 sequence is 17 residues long. The CDR3 DNA reads as TGTGCCTGGAGTCTAGCGGGAGGGCCGGGACTCACAGATACGCAGTATTTT. It is translated as CAWSLAGGPGLTDTQYF.

This rearrangement joins TRBV6-5 to TRBJ2-1, with D possibly being TRBD1 (6 bases). V dropped 6 bases and J dropped 2 bases, with 14 bases sitting between them. In germline, CDR1 is MNHEY, CDR2 SVGAGI. This CDR3 comprises 15 residues. CDR3 DNA sequence: TGTGCCAGCAGCCAGGACAGAACCCCCTACAATGAGCAGTTCTTC. Its translation is CASSQDRTPYNEQFF.

This chain links TRBV4-1 with TRBJ2-7; TRBD2 matches 8 bases. CDR3 size: 15 residues. Germline V lookup: CDR1 MGHRA, CDR2 YSYEKL. V dropped 3 bases and J dropped 2; count of bases not matched to a gene: 6. The CDR3 coding sequence is TGCGCCAGCAGCCACGGGACTAGAGAAACCTACGAGCAGTACTTC. Residues: CASSHGTRETYEQYF.

The chain is built from TRBV10-2 and TRBJ2-7, with 7 bases fitting TRBD2. The CDR3 totals 15 residues. Per germline, CDR1 WSHSY and CDR2 SAAADI. V trimming: 4 bases; J trimming: 2 bases; junction bases outside the gene matches: 8. CDR3 bases: TGCGCCAGCAGTGGTGGTGGCGCGGGGGCCTACGAGCAGTACTTC. It is translated as CASSGGGAGAYEQYF.

The CDR3 DNA reads as TGTGCCAGCAGAATGGGTCAGCCCCAGCATTTT. It yields the protein CASRMGQPQHF. The chain combines TRBV6-1 with TRBJ1-5; D remains unclear. Trimming stripped 6 bases from V and 6 bases from J, with 6 bases between. The germline gives CDR1 MNHNS, CDR2 SASEGT. The CDR3 has 11 residues.

CDR3 nucleotide sequence: TGTGCCAGCAGCCAAGATGGGGTCTCCTACAATGAGCAGTTCTTC. The encoded protein is CASSQDGVSYNEQFF. The chain employs TRBV4-2 and TRBJ2-1; D uncertain. V lost 0 bases to trimming and J lost 0 bases, with 6 bases between them. The length of the CDR3 is 15 residues. Germline loops: CDR1 LGHNA, CDR2 YNFKEQ.

This chain uses TRBV30 with TRBJ1-3; D may be TRBD1 (5 bases). The CDR3 runs 15 residues. Germline V gene data show CDR1 as GTSNPN and CDR2 as SVGIG (reference sequence). V was shortened by 1 base and J by 4 bases, with 14 bases between the two germline ends. CDR3 sequence: CAWSGPRGAGNTIYF. The DNA for the CDR3 is TGTGCCTGGAGTGGGCCCAGAGGGGCGGGAAACACCATATATTTT.

This clone was counted a few times. The chain employs TRBV10-2 and TRBJ1-3; D remains ambiguous. This CDR3 region has 15 residues. From germline, CDR1 is WSHSY and CDR2 SAAADI. V lost 2 bases, J lost 3 bases, and 11 bases lay in between. The CDR3 reads CASSEPRAGGNTIYF. CDR3 in DNA: TGCGCCAGCAGTGAGCCGAGGGCTGGTGGAAACACCATATATTTT.

About this clone: Possible read error: a much larger clone is one base away. The J gene is TRBJ1-5, the V gene TRBV5-4, with D possibly TRBD1 on 6 matching bases. Germline values: CDR1 SGHNT, CDR2 YYREEE (reference sequence). This CDR3 contains 14 residues. The V gene lost 4 bases and the J gene lost 1 base, with 9 bases spanning the gap. DNA for the CDR3: TGTGCCAGCAGCCTACAGGGAAGCAATCAGCCCCAGCATTTT. It codes for CASSLQGSNQPQHF. Full variable domain (missing parts from reference TRBV5-4 and TRBJ1-5): ETGVTQSPTHLIKTRGQQVTLRCSSQSGHNTVSWYQQALGQGPQFIFQYYREEENGRGNFPPRFSGLQFPNYSSELNVNALELDDSALYLCASSLQGSNQPQHFGDGTRLSIL.

This clone has a count of ten or more. The V call is TRBV28, the J call TRBJ2-6; no reliable D call. This CDR3 is built from 16 residues. The germline gives CDR1 MDHEN, CDR2 SYDVKM. The V gene lost 5 bases and the J gene lost 0 bases, with 11 bases spanning the gap. CDR3 bases: TGTGCCAGCAGTGCCTCCACGATCTCTGGGGCCAACGTCCTGACTTTC. Encoded protein: CASSASTISGANVLTF. Full variable domain (missing parts from reference TRBV28 and TRBJ2-6): DVKVTQSSRYLVKRTGEKVFLECVQDMDHENMFWYRQDPGLGLRLIYFSYDVKMKEKGDIPEGYSVSREKKERFSLILESASTNQTSMYLCASSASTISGANVLTFGAGSRLTVL.